One and the same sample provided the 24 T cell receptor beta chains below, sequenced in a study of blood T cell repertoires in COVID-19. Sequencing used immunoSEQ multiplex PCR; TCRdb keeps in-frame clones, though not all of them. The sample carries some 300,000 clones, roughly 91% recorded once. Sequencing used PBMCs or T cells enriched from blood (not recorded which). These receptors all stem from a woman aged 55-70 years in a cohort exposed to, infected with or recovered from COVID-19 (not recorded which).

The chain uses TRBV5-4 and TRBJ1-1; 8 bases match TRBD1. This CDR3 has 15 residues. Per germline, CDR1 SGHNT and CDR2 YYREEE (reference sequence). The trim removed 6 bases at V and 0 bases at J, leaving 7 bases unmatched. CDR3 amino acids: CASIGTGSMNTEAFF. The CDR3 DNA sequence: TGTGCCAGCATCGGGACAGGAAGTATGAACACTGAAGCTTTCTTT. The full variable domain, its missing parts supplied by reference TRBV5-4 and TRBJ1-1, is ETGVTQSPTHLIKTRGQQVTLRCSSQSGHNTVSWYQQALGQGPQFIFQYYREEENGRGNFPPRFSGLQFPNYSSELNVNALELDDSALYLCASIGTGSMNTEAFFGQGTRLTVV.

This chain connects TRBV14 to TRBJ2-7; D gene uncertain. Germline lookup yields CDR1 SGHDN and CDR2 FVKESK. V lost 1 base, J lost 2 bases, and 3 bases lay in between. This CDR3 contains 12 residues. The CDR3 is CASSQGAYEQYF. As DNA, the CDR3 is TGTGCCAGCAGCCAAGGAGCCTACGAGCAGTACTTC.

The rearrangement links TRBV5-1 to TRBJ2-7, with 8 bases lining up with TRBD1. V dropped 6 bases and J dropped 1; count of bases not matched to a gene: 9. The germline V gene encodes CDR1 SGHRS and CDR2 YFSETQ. The CDR3 runs 15 residues. This chain's CDR3 is CASTPNHRGSYEQYF. CDR3 sequence (DNA): TGCGCCAGCACCCCAAACCACAGGGGGTCCTACGAGCAGTACTTC.

The chain carries TRBV19 and TRBJ1-1, with TRBD1 matching 12 bases. J lost 5 bases, V lost 7 bases, and 14 bases had no gene match. CDR1 is LNHDA and CDR2 is SQIVND in the germline V gene (reference sequence). The CDR3 length is 17 residues. CDR3 region: CASITFRDRGRGTEAFF. The CDR3 DNA sequence: TGTGCCAGTATTACCTTCCGGGACAGGGGGCGAGGGACTGAAGCTTTCTTT. Based on the CDR3 plus reference TRBV19 and TRBJ1-1, the full variable domain is DGGITQSPKYLFRKEGQNVTLSCEQNLNHDAMYWYRQDPGQGLRLIYYSQIVNDFQKGDIAEGYSVSREKKESFPLTVTSAQKNPTAFYLCASITFRDRGRGTEAFFGQGTRLTVV.

The CDR3 bases are TGCAGCGTTGGTCCAGGGTATCAGTTCTTC. Encoded protein: CSVGPGYQFF. V usage is TRBV29-1 and J usage is TRBJ2-1, with D possibly matching TRBD1 (5 bases). The ends were cut back, 4 bases at V and 13 bases at J, with 11 bases in the middle. From germline, CDR1 is SQVTM and CDR2 ANQGSEA. The CDR3 loop spans 10 amino acids.

The chain links TRBV5-1 to TRBJ2-7, with D perhaps matching TRBD1 (7 bases). Germline assignment: CDR1 SGHRS and CDR2 YFSETQ. Trimming took 1 base from V and 1 from J, leaving 18 bases between them. CDR3 length: 17 amino acids. This chain's CDR3 is CASSLPPAAGGSYEQYF. The CDR3 DNA reads as TGCGCCAGCAGCTTGCCCCCCGCGGCAGGGGGGTCCTACGAGCAGTACTTC.

This rearrangement joins TRBV12-3 or TRBV12-4 to TRBJ2-7, with D hard to call. The CDR3 contains 12 residues. V dropped 6 bases and J dropped 5 bases, with 11 bases sitting between them. CDR3 protein: CASSPFVNEQYF. Written as DNA, the CDR3 is TGTGCCAGCAGCCCTTTCGTAAACGAGCAGTACTTC.

The chain has TRBV25-1 and TRBJ1-2; 7 positions agree with TRBD1. Germline loops: CDR1 MGHDK, CDR2 SYGVNS. The CDR3 loop spans 12 amino acids. Losses at the gene ends were 6 bases for V and 2 bases for J; bases not matched to a gene: 0. The CDR3 DNA reads TGTGCCAGCAGAGGGGGCAACTATGGCTACACCTTC. This translates into CASRGGNYGYTF.

The DNA for the CDR3 is TGTGCCAGCAGCTTCGTTTCGGGCGAGCAGTACTTC. It specifies CASSFVSGEQYF. The chain is built from TRBV5-4 and TRBJ2-7; no firm D call. Deletions cut 2 bases from V and 6 bases from J, with 9 bases between. Germline V lookup: CDR1 SGHNT, CDR2 YYREEE (reference sequence). This CDR3 has 12 amino acids.

This chain uses TRBV5-1 with TRBJ1-4, with TRBD1 matching 8 bases. This CDR3 spans 13 amino acids. V lost 4 bases and J lost 7; bases outside the gene matches: 3. Germline CDR1 is SGHRS and CDR2 is YFSETQ. The CDR3 is CASSTRGLEKLFF. In DNA, the CDR3 is TGCGCCAGCAGCACCAGGGGGCTTGAAAAACTGTTTTTT.

This chain connects TRBV7-8 to TRBJ2-5; 12 bases agree with TRBD2. Unmatched junction bases numbered 3, after V lost 8 bases and J lost 2 bases. Per germline, CDR1 SGHVS and CDR2 FQNEAQ. This CDR3 has 14 residues. The CDR3 is CASLGLAGQETQYF. The CDR3 DNA follows: TGTGCCAGCTTAGGACTAGCGGGGCAAGAGACCCAGTACTTC.

This CDR3 is CASSQGGVGELFF. CDR3 in DNA: TGTGCCAGCAGCCAGGGAGGGGTCGGGGAGCTGTTTTTT. The V and J genes are TRBV7-3 and TRBJ2-2; 7 bases align to TRBD2. The germline CDR1 and CDR2 sequences are SGHTA and FQGTGA. This CDR3 region has 13 residues. J lost 7 bases, V lost 5 bases, and 4 bases had no gene match.

This chain links TRBV28 with TRBJ2-5; TRBD2 matches at 12 bases. The CDR3 is 17 residues long. Germline V lookup: CDR1 MDHEN, CDR2 SYDVKM. V shed 5 bases, J shed 6 bases, and the junction held 13 bases outside the gene matches. The CDR3 nucleotides are TGTGCCAGCAGTCCAACAGTAACTAGCGGGAGGCTGAAGACCCAGTACTTC. This sequence encodes CASSPTVTSGRLKTQYF.

This chain links TRBV12-2 with TRBJ2-7; TRBD1 is the table's D call, not checked against the DNA. TRBV12-2 represents a pseudogene. CDR3 length: 16 residues. The CDR3 protein is CASPEHRDTTSYEQYF. As DNA, the CDR3 is TGTGCAAGTCCCGAACACCGGGACACCACCTCCTACGAGCAGTACTTC.

The chain joins TRBV7-3 to TRBJ2-7; 11 bases are shared with TRBD2. The V segment lost 0 bases and the J segment 6 bases; nucleotides outside the gene matches: 10. CDR1 is SGHTA and CDR2 is FQGTGA in the germline V gene. CDR3 length equals 17 residues. The CDR3 protein is CASSLTAFSGRASEQYF. CDR3 coding DNA: TGTGCCAGCAGCTTAACGGCGTTTAGCGGGAGGGCGAGCGAGCAGTACTTC.

The chain links TRBV18 to TRBJ2-7; 7 bases map to TRBD1. The ends lost 1 base at V and 6 bases at J; junction bases unmatched: 9. The CDR3 is made up of 15 amino acids. Germline CDR1 reads KGHSH; CDR2 reads LQKENI. The CDR3 is CASSPLEQGIAEQYF. Here the CDR3 DNA reads TGTGCCAGCTCACCACTAGAACAGGGGATCGCCGAGCAGTACTTC.

V gene TRBV27 combines with J gene TRBJ2-7, with D possibly being TRBD2 (6 bases). Germline V lookup: CDR1 MNHEY, CDR2 SMNVEV (reference sequence). Trimming left V 6 bases short and J 3 bases short, with 12 bases between. This CDR3 spans 13 amino acids. CDR3 amino acids: CASRTGGVYEQYF. The CDR3 DNA reads as TGTGCCAGCAGAACCGGCGGGGTCTACGAGCAGTACTTC.

The gene calls are TRBV24-1 and TRBJ2-3; D possibly corresponds to TRBD2 (5 bases). The CDR3 loop spans 14 amino acids. V was shortened by 9 bases and J by 2 bases, with 14 bases between the two germline ends. Per the germline V gene, CDR1 is KGHDR and CDR2 is SFDVKD. CDR3 amino acids: CATSRGRNTDTQYF. CDR3 nucleotides: TGTGCCACCTCAAGAGGGCGCAACACAGATACGCAGTATTTT.

This sequence joins TRBV24-1 and TRBJ2-3; TRBD2 matches at 10 bases. The CDR3 runs to 15 residues. With V trimmed by 4 bases and J by 5 bases, 5 bases remained unmatched. Germline-derived CDR1 and CDR2 are KGHDR and SFDVKD. Written as DNA, the CDR3 is TGTGCCACCAGTGACCCTAGCGGGAGAGAAGATACGCAGTATTTT. Translated: CATSDPSGREDTQYF.

This clone was counted a few times. CDR3 sequence: CASSLRGRVGYTF. The CDR3 DNA is TGTGCCAGCAGCCTCAGGGGGCGGGTTGGCTACACCTTC. The chain couples TRBV14 to TRBJ1-2; TRBD1 matches 8 bases. The ends lost 4 bases at V and 7 bases at J; junction bases unmatched: 5. The CDR3 has 13 amino acids. Germline assignment: CDR1 SGHDN and CDR2 FVKESK.

V usage is TRBV6-5 and J usage is TRBJ1-5; maybe TRBD1 (5 bases). Germline CDR1 MNHEY, CDR2 SVGAGI. V was trimmed by 6 bases and J by 1 base, leaving 10 bases between them. The CDR3 is made up of 14 amino acids. CDR3 bases: TGTGCCAGCAGGGGGGGTCGGAGCAATCAGCCCCAGCATTTT. The encoded protein is CASRGGRSNQPQHF.

The V and J genes are TRBV6-2 or TRBV6-3 and TRBJ2-1, with TRBD2 matching 13 bases. This CDR3 comprises 15 residues. J lost 8 bases, V lost 0 bases, and 1 base had no gene match. Germline values: CDR1 MNHEY, CDR2 SVGEGT. The CDR3 coding sequence is TGTGCCAGCAGTTACTCCGGGACTAGCGGGGATGAGCAGTTCTTC. This translates into CASSYSGTSGDEQFF.

This clone came up once. The rearrangement uses TRBV19 and TRBJ2-1, with TRBD1 matching 8 bases. Trimming took 3 bases from V and 7 from J; bases not matched to a gene: 5. Germline V gene lookup returns CDR1 LNHDA and CDR2 SQIVND (reference sequence). The CDR3 has 14 amino acids. The CDR3 nucleotides are TGTGCCAGTAGTATCACAGGGGGTGTAAATGAGCAGTTCTTC. It specifies CASSITGGVNEQFF.

This clone was seen more than once but under ten times. The V gene is TRBV7-8, the J gene TRBJ2-7; TRBD1 matches at 7 bases. The J segment lost 0 bases and the V segment lost 5 bases, leaving 4 bases of the junction unmatched. CDR3 length: 14 amino acids. Germline V CDR1 and CDR2: SGHVS, FQNEAQ. CDR3 bases: TGTGCCAGCAGCGCGGACAGGCACTCCTACGAGCAGTACTTC. Encoded protein: CASSADRHSYEQYF.